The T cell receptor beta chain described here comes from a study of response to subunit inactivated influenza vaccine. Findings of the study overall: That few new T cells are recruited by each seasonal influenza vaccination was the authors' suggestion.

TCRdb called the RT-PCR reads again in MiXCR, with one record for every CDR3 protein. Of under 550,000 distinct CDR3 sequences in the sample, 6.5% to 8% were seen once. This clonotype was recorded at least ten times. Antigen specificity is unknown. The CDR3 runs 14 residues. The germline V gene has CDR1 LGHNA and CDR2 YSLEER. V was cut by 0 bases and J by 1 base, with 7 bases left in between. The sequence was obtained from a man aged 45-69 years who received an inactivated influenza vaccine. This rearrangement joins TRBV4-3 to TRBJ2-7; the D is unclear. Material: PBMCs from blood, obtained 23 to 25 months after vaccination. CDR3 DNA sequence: TGCGCCAGCAGCCAAGATCGGCAGTCCTACGAGCAGTACTTC. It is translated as CASSQDRQSYEQYF.